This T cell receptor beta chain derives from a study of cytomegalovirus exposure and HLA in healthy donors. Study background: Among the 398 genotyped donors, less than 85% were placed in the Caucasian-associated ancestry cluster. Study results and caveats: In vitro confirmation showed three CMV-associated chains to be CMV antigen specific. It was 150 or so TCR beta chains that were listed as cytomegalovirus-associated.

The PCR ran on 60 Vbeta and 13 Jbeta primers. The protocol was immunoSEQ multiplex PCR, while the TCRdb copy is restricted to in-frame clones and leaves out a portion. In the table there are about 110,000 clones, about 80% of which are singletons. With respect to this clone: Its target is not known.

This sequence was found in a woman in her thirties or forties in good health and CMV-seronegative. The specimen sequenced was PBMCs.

CDR3 nucleotide sequence: TGTGCCAGCAGTTTGAAGCCGGACAGCTCCTACGAGCAGTACTTC. This sequence encodes CASSLKPDSSYEQYF. The chain has TRBV27 and TRBJ2-7; tentative D call: TRBD1 (6 bases). The CDR3 length is 15 residues. V lost 3 bases, J lost 0 bases, and 12 bases lay in between. CDR1 and CDR2 from the germline V gene are MNHEY and SMNVEV (reference sequence).